The 18 T cell receptor beta chains below come from one sample, sequenced in a study of cytomegalovirus exposure and HLA in healthy donors. 13 Jbeta primers and 60 Vbeta primers were used for the PCR. Assay used: immunoSEQ multiplex PCR; TCRdb lists only in-frame clones, some missing. The table lists around 61,000 clones, around 62% of them singletons. Input material: PBMCs. Receptors were obtained from a middle-aged man in good health and CMV-seropositive.

The chain has TRBV12-5 and TRBJ1-2, with a weak D call TRBD1 (5 bases). V was trimmed by 5 bases and J by 3 bases, leaving 13 bases between them. Per germline, CDR1 LGHNT and CDR2 FRNRAP. This CDR3 is built from 14 residues. The CDR3 bases are TGTGCTAGTGGTCCCCTCGGCAGGGACTATGGCTACACCTTC. The encoded protein is CASGPLGRDYGYTF.

The genes are TRBV7-3 and TRBJ2-2; D is perhaps TRBD2 (6 bases). Germline V gene sequence: CDR1 SGHTA, CDR2 FQGTGA. Trimming shortened V by 2 bases and J by 6 bases, and 16 bases separated the two germline ends. The CDR3 contains 16 residues. The CDR3 sequence: CASSLGAGPSAGELFF. DNA of the CDR3: TGTGCCAGCAGCTTAGGGGCGGGACCGAGCGCCGGGGAGCTGTTTTTT.

This clone was observed a few times. The V and J genes are TRBV7-9 and TRBJ1-1; D might be TRBD1 (6 bases). The CDR3 runs 16 residues. The germline V and J ends were trimmed by 0 bases and 5 bases, with 16 bases remaining between them. Germline lookup yields CDR1 SEHNR and CDR2 FQNEAQ (reference sequence). CDR3 sequence: CASSLALFTGWTEAFF. For the CDR3, the DNA is TGTGCCAGCAGCTTAGCGCTTTTTACAGGGTGGACTGAAGCTTTCTTT.

This clone appeared many times. The chain combines TRBV5-6 with TRBJ1-4; 8 nucleotides align to TRBD1. The trim removed 1 base at V and 5 bases at J, leaving 10 bases unmatched. This CDR3 has 17 residues. Germline CDR1 and CDR2: SGHDT and YYEEEE. This CDR3 reads CASSLWSGGARNEKLFF. CDR3 coding DNA: TGTGCCAGCAGCTTGTGGTCAGGGGGCGCCAGGAATGAAAAACTGTTTTTT.

This clone was picked up a small number of times. This chain links TRBV19 with TRBJ2-7; TRBD1 matches 8 bases. Losses at the gene ends were 5 bases for V and 1 base for J; bases not matched to a gene: 4. Germline assignment: CDR1 LNHDA and CDR2 SQIVND (reference sequence). CDR3 length: 14 residues. DNA for the CDR3: TGTGCCAGTAGTCGCCAGGGGGCTTCCTACGAGCAGTACTTC. Its translation: CASSRQGASYEQYF.

The table lists this clone with a few counts. The genes are TRBV19 and TRBJ1-4; no definite D call. Germline V gene lookup returns CDR1 LNHDA and CDR2 SQIVND (reference sequence). CDR3 length: 14 residues. V lost 9 bases and J lost 8, with 19 bases in between. CDR3 in DNA: TGTGCCAGCCAACAGCCGGGAGAAAGGGAAAAACTGTTTTTT. Its translation: CASQQPGEREKLFF.

The CDR3 sequence is CASSKSRDSDQGYTF. In DNA, the CDR3 is TGTGCCAGCAGCAAGAGTCGGGACTCCGATCAAGGCTACACCTTC. V is TRBV11-2 and J is TRBJ1-2; a possible D gene is TRBD1 (5 bases). The germline gives CDR1 SGHAT, CDR2 FQNNGV. The CDR3 totals 15 residues. The V and J ends lost 5 bases and 8 bases respectively, with 21 bases between them. The entire variable domain, with the rest obtained from reference TRBV11-2 and TRBJ1-2, is as follows: EAGVAQSPRYKIIEKRQSVAFWCNPISGHATLYWYQQILGQGPKLLIQFQNNGVVDDSQLPKDRFSAERLKGVDSTLKIQPAKLEDSAVYLCASSKSRDSDQGYTFGSGTRLTVV.

V is TRBV4-1 and J is TRBJ1-4, with 9 nucleotides matching TRBD1. The CDR3 has 16 amino acids. From germline, CDR1 is MGHRA and CDR2 YSYEKL. The ends lost 1 base at V and 6 bases at J; junction bases unmatched: 6. DNA for the CDR3: TGCGCCAGCAGCCAAGCTACAGGGGGCGGCTATGAAAAACTGTTTTTT. This gives the protein CASSQATGGGYEKLFF.

V is TRBV7-3 and J is TRBJ2-3; TRBD2 aligns across 11 bases. CDR1 SGHTA and CDR2 FQGTGA come from the germline V gene. The CDR3 consists of 15 residues. V lost 1 base, J lost 4 bases, and 1 base stayed unmatched. The CDR3 loop is CASSLISGGADTQYF. The CDR3 nucleotides read TGTGCCAGCAGCTTAATTAGCGGGGGGGCAGATACGCAGTATTTT. Full variable domain (rest looked up from reference TRBV7-3 and TRBJ2-3): GAGVSQTPSNKVTEKGKYVELRCDPISGHTALYWYRQSLGQGPEFLIYFQGTGAADDSGLPNDRFFAVRPEGSVSTLKIQRTERGDSAVYLCASSLISGGADTQYFGPGTRLTVL.

The chain has TRBV4-2 and TRBJ2-7; 10 nucleotides line up with TRBD2. The CDR3 spans 15 residues. The germline V gene has CDR1 LGHNA and CDR2 YNFKEQ. V gave up 4 bases and J gave up 1 base; unmatched junction bases: 4. The CDR3: CASSPRTSGSYEQYF. The CDR3 nucleotides are TGTGCCAGCAGCCCCCGGACTAGCGGATCCTACGAGCAGTACTTC.

V and J are TRBV18 and TRBJ2-5; D ambiguous. The length of the CDR3 is 14 residues. The V gene's germline CDR1 is KGHSH and CDR2 LQKENI. Trimming shortened V by 3 bases and J by 3 bases, and 11 bases separated the two germline ends. The CDR3 protein is CASSPKAREETQYF. CDR3 nucleotides: TGTGCCAGCTCACCGAAGGCTAGAGAAGAGACCCAGTACTTC.

The chain employs TRBV27 and TRBJ1-2, with TRBD1 identical over 8 bases. The CDR3 is 16 amino acids. V dropped 7 bases and J dropped 9; count of bases not matched to a gene: 19. Germline assignment: CDR1 MNHEY and CDR2 SMNVEV (reference sequence). CDR3 protein: CASTPWGDRRSGSYTF. DNA of the CDR3: TGTGCCAGCACACCCTGGGGGGACAGGAGGTCTGGGAGCTACACCTTC.

The rearrangement joins TRBV4-3 to TRBJ2-5, with 8 bases aligning to TRBD2. CDR1 and CDR2 (germline): LGHNA, YSLEER. The CDR3 totals 16 residues. V trimming: 0 bases; J trimming: 4 bases; junction bases outside the gene matches: 7. Here the CDR3 DNA reads TGCGCCAGCAGCCAAGATATTGGCGGGAGGCTAGAGACCCAGTACTTC. This translates into CASSQDIGGRLETQYF.

J is TRBJ1-2 and V is TRBV19; no clear D. The CDR3 is 14 residues long. Trimming took 5 bases from V and 2 from J, leaving 12 bases between them. Germline V gene data show CDR1 as LNHDA and CDR2 as SQIVND (reference sequence). The CDR3 coding sequence is TGTGCCAGTAGTGCCGGACTGACGAACTATGGCTACACCTTC. It yields the protein CASSAGLTNYGYTF.

This clone was counted between two and nine times. The chain couples TRBV2 to TRBJ2-7, with 8 bases that match TRBD2. The CDR3 totals 14 residues. Per the germline V gene, CDR1 is SNHLY and CDR2 is FYNNEI. Losses at the gene ends were 7 bases for V and 2 bases for J; bases not matched to a gene: 7. CDR3 nucleotide sequence: TGTGCCAGCAACCCTTCGGGACTAGCCTACGAGCAGTACTTC. Translating it yields CASNPSGLAYEQYF. Looking up the rest from reference TRBV2 and TRBJ2-7 gives the full variable domain: EPEVTQTPSHQVTQMGQEVILRCVPISNHLYFYWYRQILGQKVEFLVSFYNNEISEKSEIFDDQFSVERPDGSNFTLKIRSTKLEDSAMYFCASNPSGLAYEQYFGPGTRLTVT.

The chain uses TRBV19 and TRBJ2-7, with a tentative D call TRBD2 (5 bases). Germline assignment: CDR1 LNHDA and CDR2 SQIVND (reference sequence). Deletions cut 5 bases from V and 3 bases from J, with 17 bases between. There are 15 residues in the CDR3. The DNA for the CDR3 is TGTGCCAGTAGTTCCTGGGAAAGTGGGAGCTACGAGCAGTACTTC. Translation: CASSSWESGSYEQYF.

The chain employs TRBV30 and TRBJ1-1; D possibly corresponds to TRBD1 (5 bases). Trimming removed 3 bases at V and 1 base at J, with 12 bases between. The CDR3 totals 14 residues. Germline CDR1 GTSNPN, CDR2 SVGIG (reference sequence). CDR3: CAWRRGLQNTEAFF. CDR3 nucleotide sequence: TGTGCCTGGAGAAGGGGACTTCAGAACACTGAAGCTTTCTTT.

The J gene is TRBJ2-7, the V gene TRBV30; 9 bases align to TRBD1. With 4 bases clipped from V and 7 bases from J, the junction kept 5 bases outside the gene matches. Germline CDR1 and CDR2: GTSNPN and SVGIG (reference sequence). The CDR3 spans 12 residues. CDR3 coding DNA: TGTGCCTGGAATACAGGGGGCGCGGAGCAGTACTTC. Encoded protein: CAWNTGGAEQYF.